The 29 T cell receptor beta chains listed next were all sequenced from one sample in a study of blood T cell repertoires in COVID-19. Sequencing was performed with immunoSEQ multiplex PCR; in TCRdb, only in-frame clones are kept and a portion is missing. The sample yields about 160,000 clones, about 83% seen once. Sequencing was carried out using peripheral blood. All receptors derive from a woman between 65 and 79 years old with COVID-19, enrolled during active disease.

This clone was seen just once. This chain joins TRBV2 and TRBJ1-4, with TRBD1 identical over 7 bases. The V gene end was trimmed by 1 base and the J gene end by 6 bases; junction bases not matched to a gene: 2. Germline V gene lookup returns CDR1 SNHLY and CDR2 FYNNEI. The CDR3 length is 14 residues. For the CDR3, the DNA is TGTGCCAGCAGTGAAGACAGGGGATATGAAAAACTGTTTTTT. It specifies CASSEDRGYEKLFF.

CDR3 nucleotide sequence: TGTGCCAGCAGTGACTCGTATGTCCGGAACACCGGGGAGCTGTTTTTT. Residues: CASSDSYVRNTGELFF. The chain combines TRBV6-4 with TRBJ2-2; D gene unclear. This CDR3 is 16 amino acids long. The V end was cut by 0 bases, the J end by 1 base, with 9 bases between. Germline V gives CDR1 MRHNA, CDR2 SNTAGT.

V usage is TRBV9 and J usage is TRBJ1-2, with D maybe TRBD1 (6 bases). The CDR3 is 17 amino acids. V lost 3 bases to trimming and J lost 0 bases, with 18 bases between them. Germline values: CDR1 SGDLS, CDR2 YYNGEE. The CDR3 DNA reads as TGTGCCAGCAGCGCACAGGGTACTGATCCAGCTAACTATGGCTACACCTTC. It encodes CASSAQGTDPANYGYTF.

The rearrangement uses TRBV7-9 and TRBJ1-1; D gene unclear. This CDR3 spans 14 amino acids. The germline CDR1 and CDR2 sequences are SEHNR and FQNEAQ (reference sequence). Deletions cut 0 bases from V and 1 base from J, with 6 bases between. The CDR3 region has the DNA TGTGCCAGCAGCTTAGCCCGACAGAACACTGAAGCTTTCTTT. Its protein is CASSLARQNTEAFF.

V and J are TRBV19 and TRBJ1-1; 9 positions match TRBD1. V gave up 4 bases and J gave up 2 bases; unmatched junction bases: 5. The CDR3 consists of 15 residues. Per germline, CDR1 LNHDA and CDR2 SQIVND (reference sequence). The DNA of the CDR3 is TGTGCCAGTAGTAGACAGGGGGGGATCAACACTGAAGCTTTCTTT. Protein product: CASSRQGGINTEAFF.

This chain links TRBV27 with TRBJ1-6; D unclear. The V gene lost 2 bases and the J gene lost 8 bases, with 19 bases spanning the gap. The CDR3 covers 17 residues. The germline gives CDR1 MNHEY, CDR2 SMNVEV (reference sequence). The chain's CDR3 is CASSLRGFPGGDSPLHF. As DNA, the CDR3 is TGTGCCAGCAGTTTAAGAGGATTTCCGGGTGGTGATTCACCCCTCCACTTT.

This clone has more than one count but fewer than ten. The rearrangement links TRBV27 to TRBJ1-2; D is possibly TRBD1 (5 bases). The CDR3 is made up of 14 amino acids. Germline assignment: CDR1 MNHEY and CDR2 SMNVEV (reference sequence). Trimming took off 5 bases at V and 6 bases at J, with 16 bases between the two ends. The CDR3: CASSPRRGGDGYTF. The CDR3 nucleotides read TGTGCCAGCAGTCCCCGGAGGGGCGGAGATGGCTACACCTTC.

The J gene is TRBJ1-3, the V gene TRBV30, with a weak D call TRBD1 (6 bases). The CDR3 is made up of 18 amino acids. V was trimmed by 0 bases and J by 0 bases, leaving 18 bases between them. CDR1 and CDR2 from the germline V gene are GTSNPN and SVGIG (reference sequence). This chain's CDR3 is CAWSVRQASFRSGNTIYF. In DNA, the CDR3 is TGTGCCTGGAGTGTTAGACAGGCTTCATTTCGCTCTGGAAACACCATATATTTT.

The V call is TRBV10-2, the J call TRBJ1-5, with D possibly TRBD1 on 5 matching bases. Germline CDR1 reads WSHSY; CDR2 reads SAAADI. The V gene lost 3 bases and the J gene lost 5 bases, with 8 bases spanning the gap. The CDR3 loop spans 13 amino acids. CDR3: CASSDDSHQPQHF. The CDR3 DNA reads TGCGCCAGCAGTGACGACAGCCATCAGCCCCAGCATTTT.

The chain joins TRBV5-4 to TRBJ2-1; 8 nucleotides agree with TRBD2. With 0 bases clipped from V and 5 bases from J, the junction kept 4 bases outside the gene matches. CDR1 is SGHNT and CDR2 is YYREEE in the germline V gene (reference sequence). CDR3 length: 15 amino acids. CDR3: CASSLGGGKNNEQFF. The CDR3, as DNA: TGTGCCAGCAGCTTGGGCGGGGGGAAAAACAATGAGCAGTTCTTC.

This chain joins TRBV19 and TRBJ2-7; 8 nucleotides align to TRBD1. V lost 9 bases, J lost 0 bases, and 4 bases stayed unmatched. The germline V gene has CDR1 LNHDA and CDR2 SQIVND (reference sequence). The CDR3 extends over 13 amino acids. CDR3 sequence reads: CARPTGASYEQYF. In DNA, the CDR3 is TGTGCCAGGCCGACAGGGGCCTCCTACGAGCAGTACTTC.

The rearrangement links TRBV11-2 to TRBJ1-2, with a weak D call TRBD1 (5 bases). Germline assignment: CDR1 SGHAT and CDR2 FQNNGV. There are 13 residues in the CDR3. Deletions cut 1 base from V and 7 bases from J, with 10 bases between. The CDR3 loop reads CASSLVVGLGYTF. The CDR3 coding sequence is TGTGCCAGCAGCTTAGTTGTGGGGCTTGGCTACACCTTC. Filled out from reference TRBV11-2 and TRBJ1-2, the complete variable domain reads EAGVAQSPRYKIIEKRQSVAFWCNPISGHATLYWYQQILGQGPKLLIQFQNNGVVDDSQLPKDRFSAERLKGVDSTLKIQPAKLEDSAVYLCASSLVVGLGYTFGSGTRLTVV.

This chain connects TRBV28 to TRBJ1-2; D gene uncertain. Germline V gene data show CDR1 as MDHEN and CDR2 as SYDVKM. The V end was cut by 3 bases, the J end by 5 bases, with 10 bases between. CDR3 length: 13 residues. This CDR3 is CASSFRSAYGYTF. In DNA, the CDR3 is TGTGCCAGCAGTTTCAGGTCCGCTTATGGCTACACCTTC.

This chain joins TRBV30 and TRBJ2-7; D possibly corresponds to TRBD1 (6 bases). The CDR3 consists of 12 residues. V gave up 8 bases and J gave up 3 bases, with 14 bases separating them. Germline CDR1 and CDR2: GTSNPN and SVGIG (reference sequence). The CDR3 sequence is CATTTGYYEQYF. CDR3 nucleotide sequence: TGTGCCACTACGACAGGATACTACGAGCAGTACTTC.

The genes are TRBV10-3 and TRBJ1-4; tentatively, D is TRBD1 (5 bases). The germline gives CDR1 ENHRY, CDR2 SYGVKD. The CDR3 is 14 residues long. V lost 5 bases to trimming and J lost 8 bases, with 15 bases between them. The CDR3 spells CAISPGTGEEKLFF. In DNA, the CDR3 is TGTGCCATCAGTCCCGGGACGGGGGAAGAAAAACTGTTTTTT.

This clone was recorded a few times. CDR3 region: CASSVRQGRFEKLFF. As DNA, the CDR3 is TGCGCCAGCAGCGTTCGACAGGGGAGGTTTGAAAAACTGTTTTTT. V is TRBV5-1 and J is TRBJ1-4, with 8 bases identical to TRBD1. From germline, CDR1 is SGHRS and CDR2 YFSETQ. CDR3 length: 15 residues. Trimming at V came to 4 bases and at J to 7 bases, leaving 9 bases not matched to a gene.

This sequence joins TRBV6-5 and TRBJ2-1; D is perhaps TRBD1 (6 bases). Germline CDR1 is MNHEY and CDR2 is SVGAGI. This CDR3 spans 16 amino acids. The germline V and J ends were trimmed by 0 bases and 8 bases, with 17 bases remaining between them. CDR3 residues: CASSYSHRAFEHEQFF. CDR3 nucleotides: TGTGCCAGCAGTTACTCGCACAGGGCATTTGAACATGAGCAGTTCTTC.

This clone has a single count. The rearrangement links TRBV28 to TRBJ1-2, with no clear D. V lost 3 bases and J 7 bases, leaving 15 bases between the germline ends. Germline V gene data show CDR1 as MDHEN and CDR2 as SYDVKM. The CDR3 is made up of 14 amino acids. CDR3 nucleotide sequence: TGTGCCAGCAGTTTTTTTAGGGAGGGAAGTGGCTACACCTTC. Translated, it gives CASSFFREGSGYTF.

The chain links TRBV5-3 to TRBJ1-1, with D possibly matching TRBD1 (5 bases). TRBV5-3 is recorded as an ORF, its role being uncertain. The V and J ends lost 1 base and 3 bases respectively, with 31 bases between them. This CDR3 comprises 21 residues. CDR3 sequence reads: CARSLSAGQFHGLSGHTEAFF. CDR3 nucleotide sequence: TGTGCCAGAAGCTTGTCCGCAGGGCAGTTTCATGGGTTATCGGGTCACACTGAAGCTTTCTTT.

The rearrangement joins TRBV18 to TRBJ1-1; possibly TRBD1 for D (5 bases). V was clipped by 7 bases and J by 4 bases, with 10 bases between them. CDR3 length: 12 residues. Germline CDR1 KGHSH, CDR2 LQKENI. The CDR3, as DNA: TGTGCCAGCTGGGGGGGAGGCACTGAAGCTTTCTTT. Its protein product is CASWGGGTEAFF. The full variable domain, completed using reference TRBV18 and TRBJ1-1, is NAGVMQNPRHLVRRRGQEARLRCSPMKGHSHVYWYRQLPEEGLKFMVYLQKENIIDESGMPKERFSAEFPKEGPSILRIQQVVRGDSAAYFCASWGGGTEAFFGQGTRLTVV.

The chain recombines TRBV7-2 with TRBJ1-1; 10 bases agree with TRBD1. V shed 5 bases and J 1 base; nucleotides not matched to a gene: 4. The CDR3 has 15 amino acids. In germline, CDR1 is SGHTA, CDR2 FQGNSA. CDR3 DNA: TGTGCCAGCAGCCTAAGACAGGGGGCGAACACTGAAGCTTTCTTT. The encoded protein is CASSLRQGANTEAFF.

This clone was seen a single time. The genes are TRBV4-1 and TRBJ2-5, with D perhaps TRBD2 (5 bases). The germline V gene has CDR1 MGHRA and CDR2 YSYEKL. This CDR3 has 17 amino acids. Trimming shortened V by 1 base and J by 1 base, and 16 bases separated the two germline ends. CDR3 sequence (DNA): TGCGCCAGCAGCCAAGTCTTTGGGCTAGCCTTCCAAGAGACCCAGTACTTC. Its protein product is CASSQVFGLAFQETQYF.

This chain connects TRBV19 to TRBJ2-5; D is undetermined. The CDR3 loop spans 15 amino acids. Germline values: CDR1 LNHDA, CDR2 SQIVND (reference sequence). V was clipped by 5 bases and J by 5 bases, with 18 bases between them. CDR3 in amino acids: CASSRSSRTEETQYF. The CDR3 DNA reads TGTGCCAGTAGTCGCAGTAGCCGTACTGAGGAGACCCAGTACTTC.

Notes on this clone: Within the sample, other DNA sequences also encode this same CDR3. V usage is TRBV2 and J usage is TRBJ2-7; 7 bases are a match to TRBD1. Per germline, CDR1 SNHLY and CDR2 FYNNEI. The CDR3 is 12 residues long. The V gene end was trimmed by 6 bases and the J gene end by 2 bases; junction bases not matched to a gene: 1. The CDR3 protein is CASRQGAYEQYF. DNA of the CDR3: TGTGCCAGCAGGCAGGGGGCCTACGAGCAGTACTTC.

The CDR3 protein is CASSLIGVGTEAFF. The CDR3 DNA follows: TGTGCCAGCAGCTTAATAGGGGTAGGGACTGAAGCTTTCTTT. This sequence joins TRBV11-2 and TRBJ1-1, with D possibly being TRBD1 (5 bases). This CDR3 is built from 14 residues. Trimming removed 2 bases from V and 5 bases from J, with 12 bases in between. Per the germline V gene, CDR1 is SGHAT and CDR2 is FQNNGV.

The CDR3 region is CLPQRSNQPQHF. As DNA, the CDR3 is TGTCTCCCACAGAGAAGCAATCAGCCCCAGCATTTT. The chain joins TRBV5-3 to TRBJ1-5; D unresolved. TRBV5-3 is identified as an open reading frame with a role that is uncertain. This CDR3 is built from 12 residues.

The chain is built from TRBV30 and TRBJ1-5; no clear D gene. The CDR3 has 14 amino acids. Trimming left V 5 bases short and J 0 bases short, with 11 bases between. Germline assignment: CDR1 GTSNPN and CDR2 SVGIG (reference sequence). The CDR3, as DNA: TGTGCCTGGGGTCCTAAACTTAGCAATCAGCCCCAGCATTTT. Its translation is CAWGPKLSNQPQHF.

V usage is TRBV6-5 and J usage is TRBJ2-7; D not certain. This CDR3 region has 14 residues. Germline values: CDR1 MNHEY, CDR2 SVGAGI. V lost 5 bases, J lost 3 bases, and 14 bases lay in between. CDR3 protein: CASSTRNLRYEQYF. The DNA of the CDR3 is TGTGCCAGCAGTACCAGAAACCTCCGCTACGAGCAGTACTTC.

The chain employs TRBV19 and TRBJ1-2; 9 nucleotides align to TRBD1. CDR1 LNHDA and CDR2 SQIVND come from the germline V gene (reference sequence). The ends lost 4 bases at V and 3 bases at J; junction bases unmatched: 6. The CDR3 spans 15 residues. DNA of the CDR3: TGTGCCAGTAGTAAACAGGGGGCGCAGGACTATGGCTACACCTTC. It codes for CASSKQGAQDYGYTF.